This TCR beta chain was obtained from a study of blood T cell repertoires in COVID-19 (dated by TCRdb to the early 2020s). Looking at the study overall: The collaborator samples originated in the United States, Italy and Spain and spanned the acute and convalescent phases of COVID-19. The prospective study material was composed of cDNA or gDNA derived from T cells, B-cell-depleted T cells, or PBMCs. The dataset comprised deeply sampled blood TCRbeta repertoires from subjects exposed to, actively infected with, or recovered from COVID-19. The repertoires were made available in a free public database intended to serve as a resource for research on the immune response to SARS-CoV-2. Samples were obtained from the ongoing ImmuneRACE study (first 160 participants) and from about 1,300 subjects provided by 6 global collaborators. Nearly every sample came with metadata listing a de-identified subject ID, COVID-19 status, age in years and sex. Where available, HLA class I and class II types were taken from metadata supplied by the sample provider and were not determined by assay-based typing.

The immunoSEQ Assay, a bias-controlled multiplex PCR, was used to amplify TCRbeta CDR3 regions from genomic DNA. As for how the authors treated the data: The number of nucleated cells in each sample was estimated by amplification of reference gene primers within the assay. To quantify the absolute abundance of each unique TCRbeta CDR3 rearrangement, sequence reads were collapsed and filtered. For each sample, productive Simpson clonality was calculated as the square root of Simpson's diversity index across productive rearrangements. Imported from immuneACCESS, the table was reduced by TCRdb to in-frame sequences with V and J called. These copies leave out some clones; in studies compared against another copy, an unresolved V gene accounts for under half, and the cause of the remainder is not known. D and trimming were read from the DNA, whereas the V and J calls and clone size are those reported in that table. Counted in this sample were approximately 250,000 clones; 84% of them appeared once. The ten largest clones add up to about 4% of the sample.

What the authors observed across the whole study: Clinical and demographic metadata were provided uncurated, with the amount varying by source and participant.

In the prospective study, participants were roughly 18 to 90 years old, resided in about two dozen geographic areas of the United States, and were enrolled through a virtual design. To assign participants to cohorts, the prospective study relied on clinical history that participants themselves reported in a screening survey and a study questionnaire. Mobile phlebotomists in the prospective study collected whole blood, serum and a nasopharyngeal or oropharyngeal swab from every participant. Over a roughly 2-month period, participants in the prospective study had the option of providing additional blood draws and questionnaires. Before DNA extraction, blood samples from the prospective study were shipped at room temperature or frozen. The germline V gene (reference sequence) yields LGHDT for CDR1 and YNNKEL for CDR2. Ends trimmed: V by 5 bases, J by 8 bases; bases unmatched to a gene: 3. Reading from cysteine to phenylalanine, the CDR3 counts 14 amino acids. The read is trimmed to its CDR3 DNA, 42 bases read in frame from base 1.

Concerning this clone: It has no known antigen specificity. Nothing much larger sits one base from this clone, and base qualities are not available.

Sequencing input: PBMCs or T cells enriched from blood (not recorded which). The rearranged chain carries TRBV3-1 (or the pseudogene TRBV3-2) and TRBJ1-6; 10 bases in the middle match TRBD1. The TCR was taken from a man in his thirties or forties with acute COVID-19. For the CDR3, the sequence is CASSAGQGDSPLHF. The DNA is TGTGCCAGCAGCGCCGGACAGGGGGATTCACCCCTCCACTTT.